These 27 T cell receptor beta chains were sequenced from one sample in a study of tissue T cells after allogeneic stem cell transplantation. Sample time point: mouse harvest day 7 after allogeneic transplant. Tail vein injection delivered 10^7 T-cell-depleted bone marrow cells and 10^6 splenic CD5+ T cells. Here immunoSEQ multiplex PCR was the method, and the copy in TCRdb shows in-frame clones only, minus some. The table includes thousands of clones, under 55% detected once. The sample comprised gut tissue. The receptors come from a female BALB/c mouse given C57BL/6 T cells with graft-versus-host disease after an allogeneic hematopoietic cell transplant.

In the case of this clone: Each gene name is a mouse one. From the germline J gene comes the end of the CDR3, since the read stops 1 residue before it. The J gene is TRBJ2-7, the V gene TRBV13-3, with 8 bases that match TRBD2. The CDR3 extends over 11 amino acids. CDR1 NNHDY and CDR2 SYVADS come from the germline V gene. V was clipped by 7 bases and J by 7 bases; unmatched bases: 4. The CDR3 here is CASGGGLEQYF. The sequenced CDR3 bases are TGTGCCAGCGGGGGGGGGCTGGAACAGTAC.

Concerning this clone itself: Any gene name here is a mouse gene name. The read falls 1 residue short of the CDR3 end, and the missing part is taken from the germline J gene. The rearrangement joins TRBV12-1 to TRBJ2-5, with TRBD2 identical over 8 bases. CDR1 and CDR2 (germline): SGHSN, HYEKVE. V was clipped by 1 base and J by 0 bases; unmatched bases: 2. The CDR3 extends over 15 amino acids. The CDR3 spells CASSLVGGNQDTQYF. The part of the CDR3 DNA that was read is TGTGCCAGCTCTCTAGTGGGGGGGAACCAAGACACCCAGTAC. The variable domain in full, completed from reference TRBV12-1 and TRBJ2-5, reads DSGVVQSPRHIIKEKGGRSVLTCIPISGHSNVVWYQQTLGKELKFLIQHYEKVERDKGFLPSRFSVQQFDDYHSEMNMSALELEDSAMYFCASSLVGGNQDTQYFGPGTRLLVL.

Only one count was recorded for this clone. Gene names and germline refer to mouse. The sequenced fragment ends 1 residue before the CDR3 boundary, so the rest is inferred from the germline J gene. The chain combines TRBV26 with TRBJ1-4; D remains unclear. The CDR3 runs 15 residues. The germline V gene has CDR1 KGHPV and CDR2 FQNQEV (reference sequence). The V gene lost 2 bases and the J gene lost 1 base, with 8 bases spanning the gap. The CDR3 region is CASSLGGYSNERLFF. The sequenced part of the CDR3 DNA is TGTGCCAGCAGTCTGGGCGGCTATTCCAACGAAAGATTATTT.

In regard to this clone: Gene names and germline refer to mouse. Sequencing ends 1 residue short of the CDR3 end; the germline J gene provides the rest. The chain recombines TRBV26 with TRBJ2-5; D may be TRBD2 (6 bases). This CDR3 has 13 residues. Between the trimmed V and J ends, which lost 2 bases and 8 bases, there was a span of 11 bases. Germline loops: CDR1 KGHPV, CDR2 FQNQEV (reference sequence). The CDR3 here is CASSLLGKGTQYF. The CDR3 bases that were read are TGTGCCAGCAGTCTGCTGGGGAAAGGCACCCAGTAC.

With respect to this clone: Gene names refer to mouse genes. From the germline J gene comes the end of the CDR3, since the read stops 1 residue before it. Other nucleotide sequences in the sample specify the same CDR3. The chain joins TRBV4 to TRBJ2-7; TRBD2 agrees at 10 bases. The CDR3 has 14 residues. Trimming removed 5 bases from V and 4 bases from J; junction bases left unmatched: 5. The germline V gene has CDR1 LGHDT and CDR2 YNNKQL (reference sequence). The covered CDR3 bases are TGTGCCAGCAGCCCCGGGACTGGGGCTTATGAACAGTAC. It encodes CASSPGTGAYEQY. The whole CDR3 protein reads CASSPGTGAYEQYF.

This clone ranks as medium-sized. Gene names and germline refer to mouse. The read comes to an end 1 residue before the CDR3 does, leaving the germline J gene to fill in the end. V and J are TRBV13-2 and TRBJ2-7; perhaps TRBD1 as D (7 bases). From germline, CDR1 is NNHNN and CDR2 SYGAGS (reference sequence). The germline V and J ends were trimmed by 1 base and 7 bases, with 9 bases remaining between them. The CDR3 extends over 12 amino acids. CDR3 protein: CASGDRGQEQYF. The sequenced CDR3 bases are TGTGCCAGCGGTGATAGGGGGCAGGAACAGTAC.

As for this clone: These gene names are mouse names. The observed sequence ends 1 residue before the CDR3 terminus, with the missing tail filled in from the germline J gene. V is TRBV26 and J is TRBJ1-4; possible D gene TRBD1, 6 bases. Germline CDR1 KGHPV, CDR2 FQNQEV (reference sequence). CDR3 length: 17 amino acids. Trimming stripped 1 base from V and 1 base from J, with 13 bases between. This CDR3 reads CASSLFTGTDSNERLFF. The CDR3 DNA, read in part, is TGTGCCAGCAGTCTGTTTACAGGGACGGATTCCAACGAAAGATTATTT.

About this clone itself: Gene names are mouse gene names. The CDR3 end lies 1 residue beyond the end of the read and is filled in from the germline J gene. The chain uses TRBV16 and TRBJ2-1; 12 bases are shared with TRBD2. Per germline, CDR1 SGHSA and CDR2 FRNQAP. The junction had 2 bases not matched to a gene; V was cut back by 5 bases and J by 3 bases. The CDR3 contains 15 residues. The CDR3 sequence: CASSRLGGRYAEQFF. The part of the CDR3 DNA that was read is TGTGCAAGCAGCCGACTGGGGGGGCGCTATGCTGAGCAGTTC.

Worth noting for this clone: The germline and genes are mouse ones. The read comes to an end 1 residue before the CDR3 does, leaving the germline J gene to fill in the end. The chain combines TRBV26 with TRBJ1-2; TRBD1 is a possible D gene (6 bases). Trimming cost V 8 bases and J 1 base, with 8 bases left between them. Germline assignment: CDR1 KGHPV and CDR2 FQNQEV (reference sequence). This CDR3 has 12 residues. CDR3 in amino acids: CASLRGNSDYTF. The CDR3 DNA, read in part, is TGTGCCAGCCTCAGGGGAAACTCCGACTACACC.

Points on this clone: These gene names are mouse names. CDR3 sequence: CASSLSRHQNTLYF. The CDR3 DNA, read in part, is TGTGCCAGCAGTCTGTCGAGACATCAAAACACCTTGTAC. The chain employs TRBV26 and TRBJ2-4; unclear D gene. The read terminates 1 residue ahead of where the CDR3 ends, so the germline J gene completes it. Germline assignment: CDR1 KGHPV and CDR2 FQNQEV (reference sequence). The CDR3 has 14 residues. Between the trimmed V and J ends, which lost 0 bases and 2 bases, there was a span of 6 bases.

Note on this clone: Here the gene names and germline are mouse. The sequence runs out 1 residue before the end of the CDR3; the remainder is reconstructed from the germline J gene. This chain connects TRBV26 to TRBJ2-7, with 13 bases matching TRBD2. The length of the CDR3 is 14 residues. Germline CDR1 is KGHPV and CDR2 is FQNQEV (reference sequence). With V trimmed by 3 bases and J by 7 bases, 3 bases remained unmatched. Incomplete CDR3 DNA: TGTGCCAGCAGTCTCGGACTGGGGGGGCGGGAACAGTAC. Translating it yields CASSLGLGGREQY. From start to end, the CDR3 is CASSLGLGGREQYF.

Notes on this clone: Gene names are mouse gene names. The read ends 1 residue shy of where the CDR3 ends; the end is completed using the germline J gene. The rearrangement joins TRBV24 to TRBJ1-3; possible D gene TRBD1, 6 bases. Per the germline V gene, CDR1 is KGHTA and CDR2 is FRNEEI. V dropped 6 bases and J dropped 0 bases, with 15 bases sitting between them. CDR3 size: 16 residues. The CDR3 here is CASSPDSKYSGNTLYF. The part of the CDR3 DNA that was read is TGTGCCAGCAGCCCGGACAGTAAATATTCTGGAAATACGCTCTAT.

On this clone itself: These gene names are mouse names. CDR3 bases read: TGTGCCAGCAGCCAAGGGACTGGACAAGACACCCAGTAC. Translated: CASSQGTGQDTQY. The CDR3 in full is CASSQGTGQDTQYF. The chain joins TRBV5 to TRBJ2-5, with TRBD2 matching over 7 bases. The read terminates 1 residue ahead of where the CDR3 ends, so the germline J gene completes it. The CDR3 runs 14 residues. Trimming cost V 1 base and J 3 bases; bases outside gene matches: 1. Germline V gives CDR1 LGHNA, CDR2 YNLKQL (reference sequence).

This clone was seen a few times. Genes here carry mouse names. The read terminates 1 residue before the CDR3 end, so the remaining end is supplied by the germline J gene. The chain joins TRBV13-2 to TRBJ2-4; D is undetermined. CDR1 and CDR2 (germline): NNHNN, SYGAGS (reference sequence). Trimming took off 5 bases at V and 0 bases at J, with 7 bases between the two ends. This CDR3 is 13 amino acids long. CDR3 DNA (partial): TGTGCCAGCGGAAGGGATAGTCAAAACACCTTGTAC. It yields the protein CASGRDSQNTLY. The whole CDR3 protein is CASGRDSQNTLYF.

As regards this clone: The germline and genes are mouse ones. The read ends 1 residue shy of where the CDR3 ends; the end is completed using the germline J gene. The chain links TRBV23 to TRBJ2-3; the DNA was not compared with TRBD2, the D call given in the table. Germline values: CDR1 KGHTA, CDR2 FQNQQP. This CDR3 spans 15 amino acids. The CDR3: CSSSSSTASAETLYF. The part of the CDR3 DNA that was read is TGCTCCAGCAGTTCCTCGACTGCTAGTGCAGAAACGCTGTAT.

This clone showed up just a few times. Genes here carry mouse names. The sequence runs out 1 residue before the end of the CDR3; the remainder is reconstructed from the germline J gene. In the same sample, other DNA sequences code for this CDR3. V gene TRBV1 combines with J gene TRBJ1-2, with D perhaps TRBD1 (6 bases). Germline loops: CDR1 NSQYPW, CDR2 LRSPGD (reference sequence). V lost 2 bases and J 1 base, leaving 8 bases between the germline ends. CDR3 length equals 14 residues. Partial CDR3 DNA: TGCACCTGCAGTGCAAGGGACAAAAACTCCGACTACACC. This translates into CTCSARDKNSDYT. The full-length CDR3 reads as CTCSARDKNSDYTF.

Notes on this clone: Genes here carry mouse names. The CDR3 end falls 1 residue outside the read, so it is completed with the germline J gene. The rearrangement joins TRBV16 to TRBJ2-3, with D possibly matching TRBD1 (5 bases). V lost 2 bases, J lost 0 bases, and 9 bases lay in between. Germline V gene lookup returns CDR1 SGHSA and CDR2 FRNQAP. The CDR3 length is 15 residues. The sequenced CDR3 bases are TGTGCAAGCAGCTTACAGGGTACTAGTGCAGAAACGCTGTAT. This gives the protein CASSLQGTSAETLY. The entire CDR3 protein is CASSLQGTSAETLYF.

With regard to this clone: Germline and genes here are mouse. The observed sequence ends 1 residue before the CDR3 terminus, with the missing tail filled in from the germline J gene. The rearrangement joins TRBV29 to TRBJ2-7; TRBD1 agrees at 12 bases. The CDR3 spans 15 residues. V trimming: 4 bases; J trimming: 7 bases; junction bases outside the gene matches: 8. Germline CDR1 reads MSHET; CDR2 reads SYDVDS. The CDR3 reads CASSSNWDRGREQYF. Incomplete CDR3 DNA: TGTGCTAGCAGTTCAAACTGGGACAGGGGGCGGGAACAGTAC.

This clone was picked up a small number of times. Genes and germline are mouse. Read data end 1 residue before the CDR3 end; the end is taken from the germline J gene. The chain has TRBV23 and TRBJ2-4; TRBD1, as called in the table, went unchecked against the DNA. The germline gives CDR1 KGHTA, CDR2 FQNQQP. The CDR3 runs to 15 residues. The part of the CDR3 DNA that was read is TGCTCCAGCGCTAGGCAGGGGGCGCTCCAAAACACCTTGTAC. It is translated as CSSARQGALQNTLY. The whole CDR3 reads CSSARQGALQNTLYF.

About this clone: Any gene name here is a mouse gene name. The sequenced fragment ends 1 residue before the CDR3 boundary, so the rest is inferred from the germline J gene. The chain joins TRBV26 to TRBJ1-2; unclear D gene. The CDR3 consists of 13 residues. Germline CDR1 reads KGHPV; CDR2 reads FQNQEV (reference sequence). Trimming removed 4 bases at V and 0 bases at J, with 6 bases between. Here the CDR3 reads CASSRGSNSDYTF. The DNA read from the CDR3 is TGTGCCAGCAGTCGGGGTTCAAACTCCGACTACACC.

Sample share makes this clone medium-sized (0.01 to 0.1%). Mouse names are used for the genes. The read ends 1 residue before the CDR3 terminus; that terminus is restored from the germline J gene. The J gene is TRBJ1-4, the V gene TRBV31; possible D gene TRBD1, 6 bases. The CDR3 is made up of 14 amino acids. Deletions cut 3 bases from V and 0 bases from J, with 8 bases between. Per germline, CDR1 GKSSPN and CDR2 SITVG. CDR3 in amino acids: CAWRGHFSNERLFF. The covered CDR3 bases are TGTGCCTGGAGGGGACACTTTTCCAACGAAAGATTATTT.

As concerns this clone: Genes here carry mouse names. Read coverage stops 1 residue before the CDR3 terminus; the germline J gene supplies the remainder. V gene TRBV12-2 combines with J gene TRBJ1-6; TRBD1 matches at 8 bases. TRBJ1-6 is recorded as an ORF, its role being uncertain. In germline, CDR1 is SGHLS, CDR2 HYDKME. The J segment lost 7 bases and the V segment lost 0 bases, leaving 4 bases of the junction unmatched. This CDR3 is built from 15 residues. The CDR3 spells CASSLEAGGNSPLYF. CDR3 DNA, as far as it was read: TGTGCCAGCTCTCTCGAGGCAGGGGGCAATTCGCCCCTCTAC.

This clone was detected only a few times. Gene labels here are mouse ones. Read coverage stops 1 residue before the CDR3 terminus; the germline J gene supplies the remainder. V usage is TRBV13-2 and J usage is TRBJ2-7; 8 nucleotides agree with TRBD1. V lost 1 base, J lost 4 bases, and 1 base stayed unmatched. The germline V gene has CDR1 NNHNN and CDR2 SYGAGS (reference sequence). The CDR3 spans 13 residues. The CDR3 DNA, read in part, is TGTGCCAGCGGTGATAGGGACAGGTATGAACAGTAC. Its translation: CASGDRDRYEQY. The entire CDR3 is CASGDRDRYEQYF.

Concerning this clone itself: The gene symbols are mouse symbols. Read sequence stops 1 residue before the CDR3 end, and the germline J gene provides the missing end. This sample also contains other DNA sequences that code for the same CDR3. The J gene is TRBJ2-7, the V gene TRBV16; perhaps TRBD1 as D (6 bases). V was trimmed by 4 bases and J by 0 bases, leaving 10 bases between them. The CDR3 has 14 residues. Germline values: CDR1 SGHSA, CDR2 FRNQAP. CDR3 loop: CASSSQGSSYEQYF. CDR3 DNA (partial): TGTGCAAGCAGCTCTCAGGGGAGCTCCTATGAACAGTAC.

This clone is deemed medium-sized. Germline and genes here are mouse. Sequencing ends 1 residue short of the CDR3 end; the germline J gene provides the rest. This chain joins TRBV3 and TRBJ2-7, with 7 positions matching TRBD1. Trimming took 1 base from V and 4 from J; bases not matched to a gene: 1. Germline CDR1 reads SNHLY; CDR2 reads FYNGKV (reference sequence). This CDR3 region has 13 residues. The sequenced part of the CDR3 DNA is TGTGCCAGCAGCTTAGGACAGGGTTATGAACAGTAC. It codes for CASSLGQGYEQY. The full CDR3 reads CASSLGQGYEQYF.

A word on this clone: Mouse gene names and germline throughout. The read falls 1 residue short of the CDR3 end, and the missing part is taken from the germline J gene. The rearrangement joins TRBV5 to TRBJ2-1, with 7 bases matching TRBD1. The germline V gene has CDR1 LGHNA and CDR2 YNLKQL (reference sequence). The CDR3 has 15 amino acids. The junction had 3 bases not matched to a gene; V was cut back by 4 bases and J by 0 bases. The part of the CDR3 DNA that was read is TGTGCCAGCAGCCGCGGGACAGTTAACTATGCTGAGCAGTTC. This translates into CASSRGTVNYAEQF. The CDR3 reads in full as CASSRGTVNYAEQFF.

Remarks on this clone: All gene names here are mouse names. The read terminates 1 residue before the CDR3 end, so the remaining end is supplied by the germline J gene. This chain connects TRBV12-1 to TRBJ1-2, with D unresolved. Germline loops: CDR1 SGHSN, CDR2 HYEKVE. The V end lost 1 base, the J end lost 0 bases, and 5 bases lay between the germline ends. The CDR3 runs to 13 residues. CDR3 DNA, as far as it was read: TGTGCCAGCTCTCTTACAGCAAACTCCGACTACACC. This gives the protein CASSLTANSDYT. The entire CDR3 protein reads CASSLTANSDYTF.